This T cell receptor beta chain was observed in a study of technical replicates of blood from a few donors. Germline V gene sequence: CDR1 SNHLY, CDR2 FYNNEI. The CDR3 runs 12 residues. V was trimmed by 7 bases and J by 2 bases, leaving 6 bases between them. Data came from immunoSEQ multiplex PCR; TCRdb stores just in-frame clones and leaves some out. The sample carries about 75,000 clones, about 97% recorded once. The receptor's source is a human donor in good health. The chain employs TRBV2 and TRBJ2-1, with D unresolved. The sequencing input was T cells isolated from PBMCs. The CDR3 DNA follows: TGTGCCAGCACGGGTACCTACAATGAGCAGTTCTTC. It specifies CASTGTYNEQFF.